This T cell receptor (beta chain) derives from a study of cytomegalovirus exposure and HLA in healthy donors. Whole-study findings and limits: The study put 150 to 200 TCR beta chains on its list as cytomegalovirus-associated. TRBV6-2, TRBV6-3 and other indistinguishable V segments were excluded.

CDR3 length equals 14 residues. The V gene lost 0 bases and the J gene lost 3 bases, with 5 bases spanning the gap. CDR1 is MNHNY and CDR2 is SVGAGI in the germline V gene (reference sequence). As to this clone: As yet, its antigen is unknown.

The PCR had 60 Vbeta and 13 Jbeta primers. Sequenced by immunoSEQ multiplex PCR; TCRdb stores in-frame clones only, minus some. Here the sample spans 140,000 or so clones, about 64% being singletons. The chain is built from TRBV6-6 and TRBJ2-2; D is perhaps TRBD1 (5 bases). The sequenced sample was PBMCs. This clonotype was obtained from a man aged 55 to 70 in good health and CMV-seronegative. The chain's CDR3 is CASSYSGDTGELFF. Written as DNA, the CDR3 is TGTGCCAGCAGTTACTCAGGGGACACCGGGGAGCTGTTTTTT.